The 30 T cell receptor beta chains below were found in one sample sequenced in a study of graft-versus-host responses after intestinal transplantation. The assay was immunoSEQ multiplex PCR, and TCRdb's table has in-frame clones only and misses some. Of over 65,000 clones detected, about 90% appear once; the ten largest clones hold about 0.67%. Material: PBMCs, obtained 98 days after intestinal transplantation. Receptor source: a human patient who received an intestinal transplant, so some T cells may come from the graft donor.

The chain links TRBV9 to TRBJ2-7; either TRBD1 or TRBD2 may supply D (7 bases each). From germline, CDR1 is SGDLS and CDR2 YYNGEE. Trimming shortened V by 4 bases and J by 5 bases, and 22 bases separated the two germline ends. CDR3 length: 16 amino acids. The CDR3 reads CASSPRGGTVGDEQYF. Written as DNA, the CDR3 is TGTGCCAGCAGCCCCAGGGGGGGGACAGTTGGAGACGAGCAGTACTTC. The full variable domain, with the rest looked up from reference TRBV9 and TRBJ2-7, is DSGVTQTPKHLITATGQRVTLRCSPRSGDLSVYWYQQSLDQGLQFLIQYYNGEERAKGNILERFSAQQFPDLHSELNLSSLELGDSALYFCASSPRGGTVGDEQYFGPGTRLTVT.

This rearrangement joins TRBV9 to TRBJ1-1; 8 bases agree with TRBD1. Germline CDR1 is SGDLS and CDR2 is YYNGEE. Losses at the gene ends were 0 bases for V and 8 bases for J; bases not matched to a gene: 0. This CDR3 is built from 12 residues. CDR3 loop: CASSVGQGEAFF. The CDR3 bases are TGTGCCAGCAGCGTAGGACAGGGGGAAGCTTTCTTT.

This chain joins TRBV5-5 and TRBJ1-2; 8 positions agree with TRBD1. This CDR3 is 15 amino acids long. Germline assignment: CDR1 SGHKS and CDR2 YYEKEE (reference sequence). Trimming took 3 bases from V and 5 from J; bases not matched to a gene: 9. The DNA for the CDR3 is TGTGCCAGCAGCTCGGGGGACAGGCCACTTTATGGCTACACCTTC. Amino acids: CASSSGDRPLYGYTF.

This clone showed up just a few times. The V call is TRBV6-5, the J call TRBJ1-1, with D possibly being TRBD1 (5 bases). The CDR3 runs 15 residues. Trimming removed 1 base from V and 4 bases from J, with 13 bases in between. The germline gives CDR1 MNHEY, CDR2 SVGAGI. Written as DNA, the CDR3 is TGTGCCAGCAGTTACTACCAGGGAGGGAGCACTGAAGCTTTCTTT. Translated: CASSYYQGGSTEAFF.

The chain recombines TRBV7-9 with TRBJ1-3; D uncertain. CDR3 length: 16 residues. Germline V gene lookup returns CDR1 SEHNR and CDR2 FQNEAQ (reference sequence). V was pared by 0 bases and J by 0 bases, with 9 bases between. This CDR3 reads CASSLASTSSGNTIYF. CDR3 DNA: TGTGCCAGCAGCTTAGCTAGCACAAGCTCTGGAAACACCATATATTTT. Full variable domain (rest looked up from reference TRBV7-9 and TRBJ1-3): DTGVSQNPRHKITKRGQNVTFRCDPISEHNRLYWYRQTLGQGPEFLTYFQNEAQLEKSRLLSDRFSAERPKGSFSTLEIQRTEQGDSAMYLCASSLASTSSGNTIYFGEGSWLTVV.

V and J are TRBV11-2 and TRBJ1-4; D remains unclear. The CDR3 is 15 residues long. The germline gives CDR1 SGHAT, CDR2 FQNNGV. The ends were cut back, 3 bases at V and 0 bases at J, with 8 bases in the middle. The CDR3 here is CASSFDPSTNEKLFF. DNA of the CDR3: TGTGCCAGCAGCTTCGACCCTTCAACTAATGAAAAACTGTTTTTT.

The chain joins TRBV2 to TRBJ1-5; D may be TRBD1 (6 bases). V was cut by 6 bases and J by 2 bases, with 8 bases left in between. The germline CDR1 and CDR2 sequences are SNHLY and FYNNEI. The length of the CDR3 is 13 residues. This chain's CDR3 is CASSSGGNQPQHF. The CDR3, as DNA: TGTGCCAGCAGCTCAGGGGGCAATCAGCCCCAGCATTTT.

The chain joins TRBV10-1 to TRBJ2-3; 13 nucleotides agree with TRBD2. Germline V CDR1 and CDR2: WNHNN, SYGVQD (reference sequence). V lost 6 bases, J lost 4 bases, and 7 bases stayed unmatched. The CDR3 has 16 amino acids. The CDR3 sequence: CASSSGLAGWADTQYF. CDR3 sequence (DNA): TGCGCCAGCAGCTCGGGACTAGCGGGGTGGGCAGATACGCAGTATTTT.

The chain joins TRBV5-1 to TRBJ1-1; TRBD1 aligns across 12 bases. The germline V gene encodes CDR1 SGHRS and CDR2 YFSETQ. V gave up 4 bases and J gave up 3 bases; unmatched junction bases: 7. The CDR3 has 16 amino acids. The CDR3 loop reads CASSVGDRGHDTEAFF. The CDR3 region has the DNA TGCGCCAGCAGCGTTGGGGACAGGGGGCATGACACTGAAGCTTTCTTT.

This chain uses TRBV6-5 with TRBJ2-1; 7 positions agree with TRBD1. Germline CDR1 and CDR2: MNHEY and SVGAGI. There are 15 residues in the CDR3. V shed 8 bases and J 3 bases; nucleotides not matched to a gene: 10. The CDR3 nucleotides read TGTGCCAGCGGGAAACAGGGGCCTTACTACAATGAGCAGTTCTTC. Protein: CASGKQGPYYNEQFF.

The V call is TRBV7-2, the J call TRBJ2-7; TRBD1 matches at 11 bases. The V gene's germline CDR1 is SGHTA and CDR2 FQGNSA. CDR3 length: 15 residues. J was trimmed by 6 bases and V by 0 bases; bases with no gene match: 4. CDR3: CASSLALGTGGEQYF. The CDR3 nucleotides are TGTGCCAGCAGCTTAGCGCTCGGGACAGGGGGCGAGCAGTACTTC.

This chain joins TRBV4-2 and TRBJ2-7; D may be TRBD2 (6 bases). The CDR3 has 15 residues. Germline V lookup: CDR1 LGHNA, CDR2 YNFKEQ. Trimming left V 4 bases short and J 2 bases short, with 15 bases between. In nucleotides, the CDR3 is TGTGCCAGCAGCCGGTTCGGGACTGAAACCTACGAGCAGTACTTC. Protein sequence: CASSRFGTETYEQYF.

V usage is TRBV13 and J usage is TRBJ2-3, with unresolved D. The germline gives CDR1 PRHDT, CDR2 FYEKMQ (reference sequence). Trimming shortened V by 4 bases and J by 1 base, and 6 bases separated the two germline ends. The CDR3 is made up of 13 amino acids. This chain's CDR3 is CASSSRGTDTQYF. The CDR3 bases are TGTGCCAGCAGCTCCCGGGGCACAGATACGCAGTATTTT.

The V and J genes are TRBV28 and TRBJ1-2; TRBD1 agrees at 7 bases. Losses at the gene ends were 6 bases for V and 5 bases for J; bases not matched to a gene: 9. CDR1 is MDHEN and CDR2 is SYDVKM in the germline V gene. The CDR3 consists of 14 residues. The CDR3 DNA sequence: TGTGCCAGCAGGGGCAAACAGGGGTCGTATGGCTACACCTTC. Residues: CASRGKQGSYGYTF.

This clone was detected a few times. V usage is TRBV19 and J usage is TRBJ2-7; the match to TRBD1 covers 7 bases. Trimming at V came to 3 bases and at J to 3 bases, leaving 8 bases not matched to a gene. The CDR3 is 15 residues long. From germline, CDR1 is LNHDA and CDR2 SQIVND (reference sequence). The CDR3 here is CASSIETGSDYEQYF. CDR3 coding DNA: TGTGCCAGTAGTATCGAGACAGGGTCCGACTACGAGCAGTACTTC. The whole variable domain, filled in from reference TRBV19 and TRBJ2-7, reads DGGITQSPKYLFRKEGQNVTLSCEQNLNHDAMYWYRQDPGQGLRLIYYSQIVNDFQKGDIAEGYSVSREKKESFPLTVTSAQKNPTAFYLCASSIETGSDYEQYFGPGTRLTVT.

This chain joins TRBV5-6 and TRBJ1-6; a weak D match, TRBD1 (5 bases). The CDR3 is 13 residues long. The germline CDR1 and CDR2 sequences are SGHDT and YYEEEE. The V and J ends lost 3 bases and 10 bases respectively, with 11 bases between them. CDR3 protein: CASSSWGGSPLHF. CDR3 DNA sequence: TGTGCCAGCAGCTCGTGGGGGGGGTCACCCCTCCACTTT.

The rearrangement uses TRBV28 and TRBJ2-7; D remains ambiguous. Germline V gene data show CDR1 as MDHEN and CDR2 as SYDVKM. The V and J ends lost 1 base and 7 bases respectively, with 14 bases between them. This CDR3 spans 14 amino acids. This chain's CDR3 is CASSLSPRQWEQYF. As DNA, the CDR3 is TGTGCCAGCAGTTTATCGCCCCGGCAGTGGGAGCAGTACTTC.

The chain carries TRBV19 and TRBJ2-7, with 10 bases aligning to TRBD1. V trimming: 3 bases; J trimming: 0 bases; junction bases outside the gene matches: 2. The CDR3 spans 15 residues. Germline V gives CDR1 LNHDA, CDR2 SQIVND (reference sequence). The CDR3 DNA follows: TGTGCCAGTAGTATTGACAGGGGGCCCTCCTACGAGCAGTACTTC. Encoded protein: CASSIDRGPSYEQYF.

V gene TRBV14 combines with J gene TRBJ2-7; tentatively, D is TRBD1 or TRBD2 (6 bases each). The V gene lost 3 bases and the J gene lost 2 bases, with 23 bases spanning the gap. This CDR3 has 18 amino acids. Germline CDR1 SGHDN, CDR2 FVKESK. The CDR3, as DNA: TGTGCCAGCAGCCAGGGGGGCCGGTGGACTTTTCGACCCTACGAGCAGTACTTC. Its translation: CASSQGGRWTFRPYEQYF.

The chain recombines TRBV7-9 with TRBJ2-3; D unresolved. CDR3 length equals 14 residues. V shed 1 base and J shed 0 bases, with 5 bases lying between them. CDR1 is SEHNR, CDR2 FQNEAQ, per germline (reference sequence). This chain's CDR3 is CASSLGHSTDTQYF. The CDR3 DNA sequence: TGTGCCAGCAGCTTAGGGCACAGCACAGATACGCAGTATTTT.

This chain uses TRBV5-3 with TRBJ2-5; D not resolved. TRBV5-3 counts as an open reading frame of uncertain function. The CDR3 totals 13 residues. With 1 base removed from V and 3 bases from J, the gap between germline ends came to 7 bases. The CDR3 loop is CARSLSPEETQYF. CDR3 coding DNA: TGTGCCAGAAGCTTGAGCCCAGAAGAGACCCAGTACTTC.

This clone showed up just once. V is TRBV4-1 and J is TRBJ2-1; 7 bases are a match to TRBD2. Losses at the gene ends were 0 bases for V and 0 bases for J; bases not matched to a gene: 2. The length of the CDR3 is 16 residues. From germline, CDR1 is MGHRA and CDR2 YSYEKL. The CDR3 region is CASSQEAGFSYNEQFF. The CDR3 DNA is TGCGCCAGCAGCCAAGAAGCGGGATTCTCCTACAATGAGCAGTTCTTC.

The CDR3 DNA reads TGTGCCAGCAGGGGACAGTTCCTCTCCTACGAGCAGTACTTC. Translation gives CASRGQFLSYEQYF. This chain connects TRBV2 to TRBJ2-7; 7 bases match TRBD1. Germline V gene data show CDR1 as SNHLY and CDR2 as FYNNEI. The CDR3 spans 14 residues. The V and J ends lost 6 bases and 0 bases, in that order; junction bases with no gene match: 5.

This chain connects TRBV6-1 to TRBJ2-3; D gene ambiguous. Trimming took 3 bases from V and 2 from J, leaving 6 bases between them. CDR1 and CDR2 (germline): MNHNS, SASEGT. CDR3 length: 13 amino acids. CDR3 nucleotides: TGTGCCAGCAGTGAGGTTGCCACAGATACGCAGTATTTT. Protein sequence: CASSEVATDTQYF.

The chain uses TRBV28 and TRBJ1-1; TRBD1 matches 8 bases. The CDR3 extends over 15 amino acids. Germline CDR1 is MDHEN and CDR2 is SYDVKM. J lost 0 bases, V lost 6 bases, and 6 bases had no gene match. The CDR3 DNA reads as TGTGCCAGCAGCTCAGGGGGCTGGGTGAACACTGAAGCTTTCTTT. Protein: CASSSGGWVNTEAFF.

The rearrangement joins TRBV7-8 to TRBJ2-2; 9 bases agree with TRBD2. The CDR3 has 19 amino acids. In germline, CDR1 is SGHVS, CDR2 FQNEAQ. The V gene end was trimmed by 5 bases and the J gene end by 2 bases; junction bases not matched to a gene: 15. CDR3 sequence: CASSPWGTSTEYNTGELFF. CDR3 sequence (DNA): TGTGCCAGCAGCCCGTGGGGGACTAGCACAGAATATAACACCGGGGAGCTGTTTTTT.

CDR3 DNA sequence: TGTGCCAGCAGTCCACTTGCGGTTGTTACAGAGACCCAGTACTTC. It yields the protein CASSPLAVVTETQYF. This rearrangement joins TRBV7-9 to TRBJ2-5; D unresolved. CDR3 size: 15 residues. Deletions cut 6 bases from V and 4 bases from J, with 18 bases between. The V gene's germline CDR1 is SEHNR and CDR2 FQNEAQ (reference sequence). The full variable domain, its missing parts supplied by reference TRBV7-9 and TRBJ2-5, is DTGVSQNPRHKITKRGQNVTFRCDPISEHNRLYWYRQTLGQGPEFLTYFQNEAQLEKSRLLSDRFSAERPKGSFSTLEIQRTEQGDSAMYLCASSPLAVVTETQYFGPGTRLLVL.

The chain recombines TRBV6-1 with TRBJ2-7, with D uncertain. The CDR3 is 11 amino acids. The V end was cut by 6 bases, the J end by 1 base, with 4 bases between. The germline V gene encodes CDR1 MNHNS and CDR2 SASEGT. Here the CDR3 reads CASRESYEQYF. The CDR3 nucleotides are TGTGCCAGCAGGGAGTCCTACGAGCAGTACTTC.

The V gene is TRBV5-6, the J gene TRBJ2-1; possibly TRBD1 for D (6 bases). The CDR3 has 15 residues. The V and J ends lost 0 bases and 2 bases respectively, with 9 bases between them. CDR1 is SGHDT and CDR2 is YYEEEE in the germline V gene. The CDR3 loop reads CASSLDRAPYNEQFF. The CDR3 nucleotides read TGTGCCAGCAGCTTGGACAGGGCTCCCTACAATGAGCAGTTCTTC.

The rearrangement uses TRBV5-1 and TRBJ2-3; TRBD2 aligns across 9 bases. Germline V CDR1 and CDR2: SGHRS, YFSETQ. This CDR3 has 15 residues. The junction had 1 base not matched to a gene; V was cut back by 0 bases and J by 2 bases. Here the CDR3 reads CASSLGLAATDTQYF. DNA for the CDR3: TGCGCCAGCAGCTTGGGACTAGCGGCCACAGATACGCAGTATTTT.